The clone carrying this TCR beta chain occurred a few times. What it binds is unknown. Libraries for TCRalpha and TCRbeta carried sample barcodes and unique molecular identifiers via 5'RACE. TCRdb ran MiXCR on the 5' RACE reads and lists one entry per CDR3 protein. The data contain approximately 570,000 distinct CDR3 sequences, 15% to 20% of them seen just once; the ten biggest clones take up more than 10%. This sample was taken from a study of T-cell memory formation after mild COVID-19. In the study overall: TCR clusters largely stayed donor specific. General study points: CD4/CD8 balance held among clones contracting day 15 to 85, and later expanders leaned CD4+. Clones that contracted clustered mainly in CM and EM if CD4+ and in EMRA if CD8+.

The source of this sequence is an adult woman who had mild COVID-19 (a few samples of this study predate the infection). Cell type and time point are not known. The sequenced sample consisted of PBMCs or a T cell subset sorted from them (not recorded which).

CDR3 loop: CASSAGTGIETQYF. CDR3 coding DNA: TGTGCCAGCAGCGCCGGGACAGGGATCGAGACCCAGTACTTC. The chain links TRBV9 to TRBJ2-5; 9 bases match TRBD1. From germline, CDR1 is SGDLS and CDR2 YYNGEE. Unmatched junction bases numbered 5, after V lost 3 bases and J lost 5 bases. This CDR3 contains 14 residues.